Below, 9 T cell receptor beta chains from the same sample are listed, as sequenced in a study of T cell responses to AZD1222 COVID-19 vaccine. Assay used: immunoSEQ multiplex PCR; TCRdb lists only in-frame clones, some missing. The repertoire has approximately 220,000 clones, around 93% of them found once; the top ten carry 0.9% to 1.1%. The input for sequencing was peripheral blood, taken on day 0 of MenACWY control vaccination. The origin of the receptors is an adult in good health.

The chain employs TRBV28 and TRBJ1-1, with TRBD1 as a possible D gene (5 bases). The CDR3 has 15 residues. The germline gives CDR1 MDHEN, CDR2 SYDVKM. V was trimmed by 7 bases and J by 0 bases, leaving 15 bases between them. CDR3 loop: CASTLGGLMNTEAFF. In DNA, the CDR3 is TGTGCCAGCACCCTGGGGGGATTAATGAACACTGAAGCTTTCTTT.

The V gene is TRBV2, the J gene TRBJ1-1, with 8 nucleotides matching TRBD1. The germline gives CDR1 SNHLY, CDR2 FYNNEI. Unmatched junction bases numbered 3, after V lost 2 bases and J lost 4 bases. This CDR3 region has 14 residues. CDR3 in amino acids: CASSEKTGGTEAFF. The CDR3 DNA reads as TGTGCCAGCAGTGAAAAAACAGGGGGCACTGAAGCTTTCTTT.

The V gene is TRBV25-1, the J gene TRBJ2-1, with 7 bases fitting TRBD2. CDR1 MGHDK and CDR2 SYGVNS come from the germline V gene. The CDR3 length is 17 residues. V lost 3 bases and J lost 7; bases outside the gene matches: 15. As DNA, the CDR3 is TGTGCCAGCAGTGAGAGACTAGCAAATAGGGCCCAAAATGAGCAGTTCTTC. This gives the protein CASSERLANRAQNEQFF.

The chain uses TRBV30 and TRBJ1-1, with 8 nucleotides matching TRBD1. The CDR3 length is 16 residues. In germline, CDR1 is GTSNPN, CDR2 SVGIG (reference sequence). The V segment lost 4 bases and the J segment 0 bases; nucleotides outside the gene matches: 10. CDR3 sequence (DNA): TGTGCCTGGACCCAACGGACAGGGAGGATGAACACTGAAGCTTTCTTT. Protein sequence: CAWTQRTGRMNTEAFF.

This chain uses TRBV30 with TRBJ1-6, with no clear D. The germline CDR1 and CDR2 sequences are GTSNPN and SVGIG (reference sequence). V was clipped by 3 bases and J by 7 bases, with 4 bases between them. The CDR3 runs 11 residues. CDR3 residues: CAWRTNSPLHF. The CDR3 DNA reads as TGTGCCTGGAGGACCAATTCACCCCTCCACTTT.

The chain carries TRBV4-2 and TRBJ1-5, with a tentative D call TRBD1 (5 bases). Germline CDR1 LGHNA, CDR2 YNFKEQ. The CDR3 has 16 residues. V was clipped by 4 bases and J by 1 base, with 14 bases between them. The CDR3 protein is CASSPEVQVSNQPQHF. CDR3 sequence (DNA): TGTGCCAGCAGCCCAGAGGTACAGGTCAGCAATCAGCCCCAGCATTTT.

This rearrangement joins TRBV6-1 to TRBJ1-1, with D possibly being TRBD1 (5 bases). This CDR3 region has 13 residues. V was cut by 2 bases and J by 5 bases, with 9 bases left in between. CDR1 and CDR2 from the germline V gene are MNHNS and SASEGT. CDR3 amino acids: CASSERGSTEAFF. The CDR3 DNA reads as TGTGCCAGCAGTGAACGGGGGAGTACTGAAGCTTTCTTT.

J is TRBJ1-1 and V is TRBV10-2; 7 bases are shared with TRBD1. V shed 6 bases and J 1 base; nucleotides not matched to a gene: 5. Germline loops: CDR1 WSHSY, CDR2 SAAADI. The CDR3 spans 14 residues. CDR3 in DNA: TGCGCCAGCAGCGTCAGGGGGACGAACACTGAAGCTTTCTTT. It translates to CASSVRGTNTEAFF.

This chain connects TRBV3-1 (or the pseudogene TRBV3-2) to TRBJ1-2; 7 nucleotides match TRBD1. CDR3 length: 12 amino acids. The germline CDR1 and CDR2 sequences are LGHDT and YNNKEL (reference sequence). The J segment lost 8 bases and the V segment lost 5 bases, leaving 5 bases of the junction unmatched. CDR3 nucleotides: TGTGCCAGCAGCAAGGGGACAGTCGGCTACACCTTC. This sequence encodes CASSKGTVGYTF.